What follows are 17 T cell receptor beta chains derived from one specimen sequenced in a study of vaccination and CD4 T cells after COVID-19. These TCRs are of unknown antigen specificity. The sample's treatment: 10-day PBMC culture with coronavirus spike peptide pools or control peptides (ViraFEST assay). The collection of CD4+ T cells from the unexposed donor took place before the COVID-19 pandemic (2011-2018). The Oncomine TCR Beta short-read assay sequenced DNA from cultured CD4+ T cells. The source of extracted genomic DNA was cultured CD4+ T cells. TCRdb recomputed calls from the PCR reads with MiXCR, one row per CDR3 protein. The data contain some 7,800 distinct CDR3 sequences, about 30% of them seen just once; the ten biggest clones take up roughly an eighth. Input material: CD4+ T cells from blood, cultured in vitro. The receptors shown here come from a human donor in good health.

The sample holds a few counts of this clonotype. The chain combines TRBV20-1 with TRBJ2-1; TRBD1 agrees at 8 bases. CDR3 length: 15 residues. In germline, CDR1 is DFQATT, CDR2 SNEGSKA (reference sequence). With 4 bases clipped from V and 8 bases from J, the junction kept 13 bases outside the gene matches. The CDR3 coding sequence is TGCAGTGCTAACCGTCCCGACAGGGGCTGGGATGAGCAGTTCTTC. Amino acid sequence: CSANRPDRGWDEQFF.

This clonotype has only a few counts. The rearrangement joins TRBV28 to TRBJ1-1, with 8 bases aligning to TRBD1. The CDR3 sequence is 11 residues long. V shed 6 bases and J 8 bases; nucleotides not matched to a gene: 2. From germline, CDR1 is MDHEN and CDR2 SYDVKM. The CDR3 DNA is TGTGCCAGCAGCTGGGACAGGGAAGCTTTCTTT. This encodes CASSWDREAFF.

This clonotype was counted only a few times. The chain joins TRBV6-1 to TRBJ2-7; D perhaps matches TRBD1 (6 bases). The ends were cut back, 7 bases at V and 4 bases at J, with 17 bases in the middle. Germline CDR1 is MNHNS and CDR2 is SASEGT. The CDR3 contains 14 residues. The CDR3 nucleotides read TGTGCCAGCAACGCTCCGGGACACGATTACGAGCAGTACTTC. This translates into CASNAPGHDYEQYF.

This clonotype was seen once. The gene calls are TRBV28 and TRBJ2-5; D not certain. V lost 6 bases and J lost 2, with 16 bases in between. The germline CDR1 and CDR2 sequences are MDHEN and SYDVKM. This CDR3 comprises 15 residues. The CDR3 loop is CASRTTLRRQETQYF. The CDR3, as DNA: TGTGCCAGCAGAACGACCCTCCGTAGACAAGAGACCCAGTACTTC.

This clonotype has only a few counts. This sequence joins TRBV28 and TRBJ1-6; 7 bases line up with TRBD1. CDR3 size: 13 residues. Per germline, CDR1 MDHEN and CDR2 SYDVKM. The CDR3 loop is CAGAGQGDSPLHF. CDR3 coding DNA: TGTGCGGGAGCAGGTCAGGGGGATTCACCCCTCCACTTT.

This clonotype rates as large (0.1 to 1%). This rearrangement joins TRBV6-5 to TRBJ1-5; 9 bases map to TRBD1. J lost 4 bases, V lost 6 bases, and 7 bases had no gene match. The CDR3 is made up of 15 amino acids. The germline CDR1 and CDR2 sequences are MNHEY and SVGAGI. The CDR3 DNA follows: TGTGCCAGCAGATACACAGGGGGCTTTAATCAGCCCCAGCATTTT. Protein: CASRYTGGFNQPQHF.

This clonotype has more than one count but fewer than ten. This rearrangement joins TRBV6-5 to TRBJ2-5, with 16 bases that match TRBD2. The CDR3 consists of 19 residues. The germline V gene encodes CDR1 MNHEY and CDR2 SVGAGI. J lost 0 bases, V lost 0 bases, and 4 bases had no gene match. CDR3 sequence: CASSYSGLAGGGYQETQYF. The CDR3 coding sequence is TGTGCCAGCAGTTACTCGGGACTAGCGGGAGGGGGGTACCAAGAGACCCAGTACTTC.

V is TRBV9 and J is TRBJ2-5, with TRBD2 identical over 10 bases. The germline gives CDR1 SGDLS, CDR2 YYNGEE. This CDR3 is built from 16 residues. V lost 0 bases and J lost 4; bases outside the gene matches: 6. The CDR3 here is CASSVGSGRIGETQYF. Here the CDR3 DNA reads TGTGCCAGCAGCGTAGGTAGCGGGAGGATAGGAGAGACCCAGTACTTC.

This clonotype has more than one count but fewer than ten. CDR3 loop: CASSAGRNSPLHF. Here the CDR3 DNA reads TGTGCCAGCAGTGCAGGGAGGAATTCACCCCTCCACTTT. The chain joins TRBV2 to TRBJ1-6; D may be TRBD1 (5 bases). This CDR3 is built from 13 residues. The V end was cut by 4 bases, the J end by 7 bases, with 8 bases between. CDR1 is SNHLY, CDR2 FYNNEI, per germline.

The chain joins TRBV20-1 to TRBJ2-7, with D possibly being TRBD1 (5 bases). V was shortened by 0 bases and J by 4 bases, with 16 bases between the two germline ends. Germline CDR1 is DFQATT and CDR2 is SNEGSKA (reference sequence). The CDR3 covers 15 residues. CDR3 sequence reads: CSARDYGEGVYEQYF. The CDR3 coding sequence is TGCAGTGCTAGAGATTATGGGGAAGGGGTGTACGAGCAGTACTTC.

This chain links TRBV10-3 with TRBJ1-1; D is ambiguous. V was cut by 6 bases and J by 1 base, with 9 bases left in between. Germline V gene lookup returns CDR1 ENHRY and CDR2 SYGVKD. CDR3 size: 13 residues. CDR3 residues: CAIRLDWNTEAFF. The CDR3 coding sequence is TGTGCCATCAGACTAGACTGGAACACTGAAGCTTTCTTT.

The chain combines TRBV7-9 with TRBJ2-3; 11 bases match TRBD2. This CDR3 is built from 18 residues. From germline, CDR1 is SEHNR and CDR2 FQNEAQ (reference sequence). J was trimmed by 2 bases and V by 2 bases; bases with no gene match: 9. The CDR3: CASSLPPRLAGNTDTQYF. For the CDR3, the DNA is TGTGCCAGCAGCTTACCCCCCCGACTAGCGGGAAACACAGATACGCAGTATTTT.

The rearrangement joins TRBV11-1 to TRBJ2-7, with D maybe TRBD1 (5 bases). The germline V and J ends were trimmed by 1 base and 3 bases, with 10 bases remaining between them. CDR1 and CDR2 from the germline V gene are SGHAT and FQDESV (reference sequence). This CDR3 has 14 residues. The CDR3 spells CASSLEGAVYEQYF. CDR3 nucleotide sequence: TGTGCCAGCAGCTTAGAAGGGGCGGTCTACGAGCAGTACTTC. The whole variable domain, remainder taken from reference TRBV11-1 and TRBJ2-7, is EAEVAQSPRYKITEKSQAVAFWCDPISGHATLYWYRQILGQGPELLVQFQDESVVDDSQLPKDRFSAERLKGVDSTLKIQPAELGDSAMYLCASSLEGAVYEQYFGPGTRLTVT.

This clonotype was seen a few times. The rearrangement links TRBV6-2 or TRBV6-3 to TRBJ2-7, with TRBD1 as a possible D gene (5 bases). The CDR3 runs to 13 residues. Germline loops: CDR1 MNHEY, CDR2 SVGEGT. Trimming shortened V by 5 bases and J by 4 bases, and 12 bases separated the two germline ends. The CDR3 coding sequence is TGTGCCAGCAGTCGCCCGACAGAATACGAGCAGTACTTC. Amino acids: CASSRPTEYEQYF.

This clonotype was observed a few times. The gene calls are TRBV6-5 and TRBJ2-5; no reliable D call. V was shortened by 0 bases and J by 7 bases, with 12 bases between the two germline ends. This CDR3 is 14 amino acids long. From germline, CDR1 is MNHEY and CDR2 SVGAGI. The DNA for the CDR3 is TGTGCCAGCAGTTACTCGATGCAGCGCGGGACCCAGTACTTC. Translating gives CASSYSMQRGTQYF.

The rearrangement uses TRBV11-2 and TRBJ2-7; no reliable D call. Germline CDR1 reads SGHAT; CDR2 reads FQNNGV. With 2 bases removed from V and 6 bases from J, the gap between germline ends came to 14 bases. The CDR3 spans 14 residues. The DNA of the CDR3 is TGTGCCAGCAGCTTAACACGGTCATCCGGCGAGCAGTACTTC. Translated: CASSLTRSSGEQYF.

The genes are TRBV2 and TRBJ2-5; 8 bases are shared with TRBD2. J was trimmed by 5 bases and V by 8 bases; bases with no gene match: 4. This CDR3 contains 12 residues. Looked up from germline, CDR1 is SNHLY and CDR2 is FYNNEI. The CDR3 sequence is CASEGLDETQYF. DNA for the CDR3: TGTGCCAGCGAGGGACTAGATGAGACCCAGTACTTC.